Sequencing of this T cell receptor beta chain was carried out in a study of cytomegalovirus exposure and HLA in healthy donors. Researchers ran the PCR with 60 Vbeta and 13 Jbeta primers. The method was immunoSEQ multiplex PCR; TCRdb's version includes in-frame clones alone and lacks a portion of them. This table holds approximately 180,000 clones, under 85% found once. The V and J ends lost 2 bases and 7 bases respectively, with 15 bases between them. Germline V gene lookup returns CDR1 SGHNT and CDR2 YYREEE (reference sequence). This CDR3 comprises 14 residues. This clone has more than one count but fewer than ten.

Sequencing was performed on PBMCs. This rearrangement joins TRBV5-4 to TRBJ1-2; perhaps TRBD1 as D (6 bases). This receptor was identified in a human donor in good health. The CDR3 sequence: CASSFWGAGGGYTF. In DNA form, the CDR3 reads TGTGCCAGCAGCTTCTGGGGGGCGGGAGGTGGCTACACCTTC.